The entry that follows covers one TCR beta chain sequence. These data come from a study of shared clonotypes between healthy human individuals. Study as a whole: A couple of women and three men aged 18 to 49 made up the donors.

Generated by immunoSEQ multiplex PCR, the TCRdb table keeps only in-frame clones and is missing some. The sample lists more than 500,000 clones; about 95% were seen once. Naive CD8 isolation took CD45RO-negative cells positively selected for CCR7 and excluded terminally differentiated effector memory CD45RA+ cells. The ends lost 3 bases at V and 5 bases at J; junction bases unmatched: 7. The germline V gene encodes CDR1 SGHVS and CDR2 FQNEAQ. The CDR3 totals 15 residues. Sequenced: naive CD8+ T cells sorted from blood. The TCR comes from a woman in her twenties or thirties in good health. V gene TRBV7-8 combines with J gene TRBJ1-1, with TRBD1 matching 9 bases. Here the CDR3 reads CASSLTGGRGTEAFF. CDR3 nucleotides: TGTGCCAGCAGCTTGACAGGGGGGCGGGGAACTGAAGCTTTCTTT. Filled out from reference TRBV7-8 and TRBJ1-1, the complete variable domain reads GAGVSQSPRYKVAKRGQDVALRCDPISGHVSLFWYQQALGQGPEFLTYFQNEAQLDKSGLPSDRFFAERPEGSVSTLKIQRTQQEDSAVYLCASSLTGGRGTEAFFGQGTRLTVV.